There are a few counts of the clone carrying this T cell receptor (beta chain). This sample stems from a study of blood T cell repertoires in COVID-19. The overall study: Acute-phase and convalescent COVID-19 samples originated in the United States, Italy and Spain.

TCRdb's copy holds only in-frame clones and misses some; the assay was immunoSEQ multiplex PCR. The sample carries about 270,000 clones, about 87% recorded once. In germline, CDR1 is ENHRY, CDR2 SYGVKD. The junction had 11 bases not matched to a gene; V was cut back by 10 bases and J by 2 bases. The CDR3 is made up of 15 amino acids. V usage is TRBV10-3 and J usage is TRBJ2-7, with 10 bases that match TRBD1. Source material: peripheral blood. The sequence was collected from a woman aged 50 to 60 with acute or convalescent COVID-19. In nucleotides, the CDR3 is TGTGCCACCATGGGGGACAGGGGCCAAACCTACGAGCAGTACTTC. This sequence encodes CATMGDRGQTYEQYF.